This T cell receptor beta chain was obtained from a study of blood T cell repertoires in COVID-19. Across the study: COVID-19 samples from acute and convalescent phases originated in the United States, Italy and Spain. T cells, B-cell-depleted T cells, or PBMCs provided the cDNA or gDNA that served as material.

Deletions cut 3 bases from V and 8 bases from J, with 13 bases between. The CDR3 totals 13 residues. In germline, CDR1 is MNHNS, CDR2 SASEGT. Authors' analysis steps: Amplification with reference gene primers provided the estimates of nucleated cell counts. The table came from immunoSEQ multiplex PCR; TCRdb's copy has only in-frame clones and leaves some out. V and J calls and clone size are as listed in that table; D and trimming were resolved from the DNA. The sample lists approximately 290,000 clones; about 89% were seen once. This clonotype was obtained from a man aged 25 to 40 with acute or convalescent COVID-19. The chain has TRBV6-1 and TRBJ1-2, with D tentatively TRBD1 (5 bases). Sequenced: peripheral blood. CDR3 coding DNA: TGTGCCAGCAGTGAGTTCCGGAGGGGCGGCTACACCTTC. The encoded protein is CASSEFRRGGYTF.